The rows below give T cell receptor beta chains drawn from one sample of a study of cytomegalovirus exposure and HLA in healthy donors. Sequencing was performed with immunoSEQ multiplex PCR; in TCRdb, only in-frame clones are kept and a portion is missing. The sample records some 190,000 clones, roughly 80% being singletons. The sample comprised PBMCs. The receptors shown here come from a male donor in good health and CMV-seronegative. The CDR3 runs from the conserved cysteine through the conserved F or W. The D gene is left open where the match is weak. Only part of the rows carry a size: once, few, many, or a class if the clone is expanded.

j_call d_call v_call clone_size cdr3_nt cdr3_aa
TRBJ2-5 TRBD1 TRBV30 NA TGTGCCTGGAGTACCTGGTCAGGGGGCCAAGAGACCCAGTACTTC CAWSTWSGGQETQYF
TRBJ1-5 NA TRBV7-3 NA TGTGCCAGCAGCTCCCATAGCAATCAGCCCCAGCATTTT CASSSHSNQPQHF
TRBJ2-7 TRBD1 TRBV11-1 once TGTGCCAGCAGCTTAGAGGGGGCTACATCCTACGAGCAGTACTTC CASSLEGATSYEQYF
TRBJ2-5 TRBD1 TRBV29-1 NA TGCAGCGTTGAAAGGGGGGACAGGGGAGGACAAGAGACCCAGTACTTC CSVERGDRGGQETQYF
TRBJ1-1 NA TRBV29-1 NA TGCAGCGTTGAAGAAAAGGGGATGAACACTGAAGCTTTCTTT CSVEEKGMNTEAFF
TRBJ2-3 TRBD1 TRBV2 NA TGTGCCAGCAGTGAATTGAATATTGGGACAGGGGGCGCAGATACGCAGTATTTT CASSELNIGTGGADTQYF
TRBJ2-5 NA TRBV28 NA TGTGCCAGCAGTTTTCGACAGATCCAAGAGACCCAGTACTTC CASSFRQIQETQYF
TRBJ2-1 NA TRBV29-1 NA TGCAGCGTTGAAGTAGACAGGAGCAATGAGCAGTTCTTC CSVEVDRSNEQFF
TRBJ1-1 NA TRBV19 NA TGTGCCAGTTCCGCTGACAGACTTGGACTAGGAACTGAAGCTTTCTTT CASSADRLGLGTEAFF
TRBJ1-1 NA TRBV6-5 few TGTGCCAGCAGTTACTCGAACGGGGGGGGCACTGAAGCTTTCTTT CASSYSNGGGTEAFF
TRBJ1-1 NA TRBV5-6 NA TGTGCCAGCAGCCCCTCCTTGAACACTGAAGCTTTCTTT CASSPSLNTEAFF
TRBJ2-1 TRBD2 TRBV2 NA TGTGCCAGCAGACTCCTCCCTCGCGCGGGAGAGTGGAATGAGCAGTTCTTC CASRLLPRAGEWNEQFF
TRBJ1-1 TRBD1 TRBV30 NA TGTGCCTGCTACAGGGGAAGGGACACTGAAGCTTTCTTT CACYRGRDTEAFF
TRBJ1-5 NA TRBV28 NA TGTGCCACCGGGGCGGGAAATCAGCCCCAGCATTTT CATGAGNQPQHF
TRBJ1-5 NA TRBV21-1 NA TGTGCCAGCAGCAGTAGAAAAGATCAGCCCCAGCATTTT CASSSRKDQPQHF
TRBJ1-3 TRBD1 TRBV6-1 once TGTGCCAGCAGGGGGGTGACAGGGTGGAACACCATATATTTT CASRGVTGWNTIYF
TRBJ1-3 NA TRBV4-3 few TGCGCCAGCAGCCAAGAATTGGGGCAGTTCTCTGGAAACACCATATATTTT CASSQELGQFSGNTIYF
TRBJ2-2 NA TRBV15 NA TGTGCCACCAGCAGAGACTTAGGGGCCCAGAACACCGGGGAGCTGTTTTTT CATSRDLGAQNTGELFF
TRBJ2-5 TRBD2 TRBV5-5 NA TGTGCCAGCAGCTACGACTCCGGGACTAAAGGGACCCAGTACTTC CASSYDSGTKGTQYF
TRBJ2-7 NA TRBV7-2 NA TGTGCCAGCAGTCATAGGACTGATTACGAGCAGTACTTC CASSHRTDYEQYF
TRBJ2-3 TRBD1 TRBV2 NA TGTGCCAGCCTGAGCCAGGGGGCTCGGAGCACAGATACGCAGTATTTT CASLSQGARSTDTQYF
TRBJ2-5 TRBD2 TRBV9 once TGTGCCAGCAGCGGCGCTAGCGGGGGACAAGAGACCCAGTACTTC CASSGASGGQETQYF
TRBJ1-3 NA TRBV28 NA TGTGCCAGCAGCGAGGTAGTGGCCTCTGGAAACACCATATATTTT CASSEVVASGNTIYF
TRBJ2-3 TRBD2 TRBV7-8 NA TGTGCCAGCAGCCCAGGGACTAGCGGGAGGGCCGAAGATACGCAGTATTTT CASSPGTSGRAEDTQYF
TRBJ2-1 NA TRBV25-1 NA TGTGCCAGCAGTGAATTAAAGTCCCCTACCTACAATGAGCAGTTCTTC CASSELKSPTYNEQFF
TRBJ1-1 NA TRBV19 NA TGTGCCACCAGAACAGGGCCGAACACTGAAGCTTTCTTT CATRTGPNTEAFF
TRBJ2-2 TRBD1 TRBV5-4 NA TGTGCCAGCAGTTTACAGGGGGCGAACACCGGGGAGCTGTTTTTT CASSLQGANTGELFF